This is a list of T cell receptor beta chains from one sample in a study of vaccination effects on CD4 cells after COVID-19. These receptors' antigens are unknown. The table came from immunoSEQ multiplex PCR; TCRdb's copy has only in-frame clones and leaves some out. The sample has 20,000 to 25,000 clones; about three quarters are singletons. The source material was CD4+ T cells from PBMCs cultured with HCoV-229E spike peptides, sampled before COVID-19 vaccination. The source of these receptors is a human donor who received a COVID-19 vaccine. CDR3s include the opening cysteine and the closing phenylalanine or tryptophan. The D gene is left open where the match is weak. Where a row states a size, it is once, few, many or the class of an expanded clone; other rows omit it.

D gene,V gene,clone size,J gene,CDR3 DNA,CDR3 protein
-,TRBV6-1,-,TRBJ1-5,TGTGCCAGCAGTGAAGGTAGGGTAGGGCAGCCCCAGCATTTT,CASSEGRVGQPQHF
-,TRBV29-1,once,TRBJ2-7,TGCAGCGTTGAGAATGACATTTCCTACGAGCAGTACTTC,CSVENDISYEQYF
-,TRBV19,few,TRBJ1-6,TGTGCCAGTAAGGGCCAGGGCTATAATTCACCCCTCCACTTT,CASKGQGYNSPLHF
-,TRBV6-5,once,TRBJ1-6,TGTGCCAGCAGTTACGCGGACAGAAATTCACCCCTCCACTTT,CASSYADRNSPLHF
-,TRBV5-4,-,TRBJ2-7,TGTGCCAGCAGCGAGGAGGGCCCGAGGACCGAGCAGTACTTC,CASSEEGPRTEQYF
-,TRBV6-4,-,TRBJ2-1,TGTGCCAGCAGTGACTCCCCTCAGGGGGAGCAGTTCTTC,CASSDSPQGEQFF
TRBD2,TRBV5-6,-,TRBJ2-4,TGTGCCAGCAGCTTGATCAGCGGGGGGGCCAAAAACATTCAGTACTTC,CASSLISGGAKNIQYF
TRBD2,TRBV7-6,-,TRBJ2-3,TGTGCCAGCAGCTTAGCACTAGCGGGAGTCAGAAGGCCAGATACGCAGTATTTT,CASSLALAGVRRPDTQYF
-,TRBV7-8,few,TRBJ2-2,TGTGCCAGCAGCTTCGGGACTTCGGGCACCGGGGAGCTGTTTTTT,CASSFGTSGTGELFF
-,TRBV5-4,few,TRBJ1-1,TGTGCCAGCAGCCTCCCGACAGAGATGAACACTGAAGCTTTCTTT,CASSLPTEMNTEAFF
-,TRBV7-9,-,TRBJ2-3,TGTGCCAGCAGCTTGACAGTAGGGACAGATACGCAGTATTTT,CASSLTVGTDTQYF
TRBD1,TRBV18,-,TRBJ1-5,TGTGCCAGCTCACGGGACAGGGTCCATCAGCCCCAGCATTTT,CASSRDRVHQPQHF
-,TRBV30,-,TRBJ1-3,TGTGCCTGGAGTCGGGGTGTCGGAAACACCATATATTTT,CAWSRGVGNTIYF
-,TRBV5-4,-,TRBJ2-1,TGTGCCAGCAGCTTGGGCGAAGGCACGCTCAATGAGCAGTTCTTC,CASSLGEGTLNEQFF
-,TRBV18,-,TRBJ2-5,TGTGCCAGCTCACCACGGGCACTGGTGCAAAATGGTGGAGAGACCCAGTACTTC,CASSPRALVQNGGETQYF
-,TRBV6-5,-,TRBJ1-5,TGTGCCAGCCGGACAGCGAGCAATCAGCCCCAGCATTTT,CASRTASNQPQHF
-,TRBV7-9,few,TRBJ1-4,TGTGCCAGCAGCAGAGGGGACGCCCCCAATGAAAAACTGTTTTTT,CASSRGDAPNEKLFF
-,TRBV29-1,once,TRBJ1-1,TGCAGCGTTGAAGATCTTAGGGAAGCTTTCTTT,CSVEDLREAFF
-,TRBV4-1,-,TRBJ1-1,TGCGCCAGCAGCCGAATGGGGGCCTTCAGCACTGAAGCTTTCTTT,CASSRMGAFSTEAFF
TRBD1,TRBV6-5,-,TRBJ1-2,TGTGCCAGCAGCGGACAGGGGGCCTTTAACTATGGCTACACCTTC,CASSGQGAFNYGYTF
TRBD1,TRBV5-6,-,TRBJ2-7,TGTGCCAGCAGCCTACCGGGACAGGGGCCTGACGAGCAGTACTTC,CASSLPGQGPDEQYF
-,TRBV24-1,-,TRBJ2-3,TGTGCCACCAGTGGTGGGACGGGAAGCACAGATACGCAGTATTTT,CATSGGTGSTDTQYF
-,TRBV18,-,TRBJ1-2,TGTGCCAGCTCACCAAGGCGGGGATCGGTCTATGGCTACACCTTC,CASSPRRGSVYGYTF
TRBD2,TRBV7-2,few,TRBJ2-3,TGTGCCAGCAGCGCCCAGAGCGGGAGTGGAGATACGCAGTATTTT,CASSAQSGSGDTQYF
TRBD1,TRBV6-5,-,TRBJ1-1,TGTGCCAGCAGTCCCAGGACAGGGGGCACTGAAGCTTTCTTT,CASSPRTGGTEAFF
-,TRBV27,-,TRBJ1-1,TGTGCCAGCAGTACCCCAAGGGGTCAGGGTAGGGGTGAGGACACTGAAGCTTTCTTT,CASSTPRGQGRGEDTEAFF
-,TRBV4-1,-,TRBJ2-2,TGCGCCAGCAGCCGAACAGTCCCCACGGACACCGGGGAGCTGTTTTTT,CASSRTVPTDTGELFF
-,TRBV3-1/TRBV3-2,-,TRBJ1-5,TGTGCCAGCAGCGCCGATAGCAATCAGCCCCAGCATTTT,CASSADSNQPQHF
-,TRBV6-2/TRBV6-3,-,TRBJ2-2,TGTGCCAGCAGTTACCGCCGTGGCAGGGGATCCACCGGGGAGCTGTTTTTT,CASSYRRGRGSTGELFF
-,TRBV19,few,TRBJ1-2,TGTGCCAGTAGGAGACAGGAGACTAACTATGGCTACACCTTC,CASRRQETNYGYTF
TRBD1,TRBV5-6,-,TRBJ1-5,TGTGCCAGCAGCCAGGGGACAGTAGCAAATCAGCCCCAGCATTTT,CASSQGTVANQPQHF
-,TRBV10-3,-,TRBJ2-7,TGTGCCATCAGTGGTTATTCAGGGGCGGCCTACGAGCAGTACTTC,CAISGYSGAAYEQYF
-,TRBV20-1,few,TRBJ1-2,TGCAGTGCTAGTGGGAGCACTAACTATGGCTACACCTTC,CSASGSTNYGYTF
TRBD1,TRBV28,-,TRBJ1-4,TGTGCCAGCAGCCCACCCGGACAGGGGGGTGAAAAACTGTTTTTT,CASSPPGQGGEKLFF
-,TRBV3-1/TRBV3-2,-,TRBJ1-3,TGTGCCAGCAGCTTCAGCGGCTCTGGAAACACCATATATTTT,CASSFSGSGNTIYF
-,TRBV9,-,TRBJ1-2,TGTGCCAGCAGCGTAGCTACGGGGAGGGGTGGCTACACCTTC,CASSVATGRGGYTF
-,TRBV5-4,few,TRBJ1-2,TGTGCCAGCAGCTCAACAGGCCGGAGCTATGGCTACACCTTC,CASSSTGRSYGYTF
TRBD2,TRBV9,-,TRBJ2-7,TGTGCCAGCAGCGTAGGGACTAGCGGAACCTACGAGCAGTACTTC,CASSVGTSGTYEQYF
TRBD1,TRBV29-1,-,TRBJ1-3,TGCAGCGCTGGGACAGGGTCGGTCGGAAACACCATATATTTT,CSAGTGSVGNTIYF
-,TRBV5-4,-,TRBJ1-2,TGTGCCAGCAGCGTGACAGGAGTCGATGGCTACACCTTC,CASSVTGVDGYTF
TRBD1,TRBV5-4,few,TRBJ1-4,TGTGCCAGCAGGGATTGGGGACAGAGGAATGAAAAACTGTTTTTT,CASRDWGQRNEKLFF
-,TRBV7-9,-,TRBJ2-1,TGTGCCAGCAGCTTAATGGGACTGAACAATGAGCAGTTCTTC,CASSLMGLNNEQFF
TRBD1,TRBV6-5,-,TRBJ1-2,TGTGCCAGCAGGATGACAGGGTCGAATGGCTACACCTTC,CASRMTGSNGYTF
-,TRBV15,-,TRBJ2-1,TGTGCCACCAGCAAAAACAATGAGCAGTTCTTC,CATSKNNEQFF
TRBD2,TRBV7-2,-,TRBJ2-7,TGTGCCAGCAGCAAGGGGACTAGCGGCATCCCCTGGCCCTACGAGCAGTACTTC,CASSKGTSGIPWPYEQYF
-,TRBV24-1,-,TRBJ2-1,TGTGCCACCAGTGCCCAAAATGAGCAGTTCTTC,CATSAQNEQFF
TRBD2,TRBV27,once,TRBJ2-5,TGTGCCAGCAGTTTCATGACGACTAGCGGGTACCAAGAGACCCAGTACTTC,CASSFMTTSGYQETQYF
-,TRBV2,few,TRBJ1-6,TGTGCCAGCAGCCAGGGGAATTCACCCCTCCACTTT,CASSQGNSPLHF
TRBD2,TRBV5-4,once,TRBJ2-5,TGTGCCAGCAGCCGCGGACTAGCGGGAGGGCAAGAGACCCAGTACTTC,CASSRGLAGGQETQYF
-,TRBV15,few,TRBJ2-7,TGTGCCACCAGCAGAGAGCGCATTTACGAGCAGTACTTC,CATSRERIYEQYF
-,TRBV5-1,few,TRBJ1-1,TGCGCCAGCAGCTTGGGGGGTGACACTGAAGCTTTCTTT,CASSLGGDTEAFF